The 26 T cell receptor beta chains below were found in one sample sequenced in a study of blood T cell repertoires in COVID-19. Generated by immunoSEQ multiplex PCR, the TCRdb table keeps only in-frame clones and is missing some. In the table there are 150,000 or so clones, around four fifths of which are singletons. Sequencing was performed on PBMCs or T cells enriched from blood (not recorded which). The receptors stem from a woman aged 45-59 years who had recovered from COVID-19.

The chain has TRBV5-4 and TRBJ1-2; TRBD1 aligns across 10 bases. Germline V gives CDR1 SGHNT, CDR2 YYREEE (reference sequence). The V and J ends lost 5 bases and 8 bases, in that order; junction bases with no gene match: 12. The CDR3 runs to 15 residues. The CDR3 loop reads CASRPGTGVSGGYTF. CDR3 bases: TGTGCCAGCAGACCCGGGACAGGGGTATCTGGGGGCTACACCTTC.

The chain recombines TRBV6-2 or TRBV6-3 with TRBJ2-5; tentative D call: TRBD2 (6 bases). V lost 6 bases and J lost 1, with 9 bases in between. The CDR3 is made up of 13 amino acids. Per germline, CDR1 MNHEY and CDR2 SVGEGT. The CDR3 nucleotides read TGTGCCAGCAGCTGGGACTCCCAAGAGACCCAGTACTTC. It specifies CASSWDSQETQYF.

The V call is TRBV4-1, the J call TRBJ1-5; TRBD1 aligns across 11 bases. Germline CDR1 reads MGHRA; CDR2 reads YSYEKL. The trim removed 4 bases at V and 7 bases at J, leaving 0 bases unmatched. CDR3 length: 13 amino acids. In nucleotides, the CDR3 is TGCGCCAGCAGCCGGACAGGGGGCCAGCCCCAGCATTTT. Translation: CASSRTGGQPQHF.

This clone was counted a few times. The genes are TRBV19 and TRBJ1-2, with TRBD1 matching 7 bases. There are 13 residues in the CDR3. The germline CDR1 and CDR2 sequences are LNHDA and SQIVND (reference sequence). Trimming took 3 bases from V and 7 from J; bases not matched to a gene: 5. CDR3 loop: CASSMTGRSGYTF. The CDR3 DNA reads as TGTGCCAGTAGTATGACAGGGCGGTCTGGCTACACCTTC.

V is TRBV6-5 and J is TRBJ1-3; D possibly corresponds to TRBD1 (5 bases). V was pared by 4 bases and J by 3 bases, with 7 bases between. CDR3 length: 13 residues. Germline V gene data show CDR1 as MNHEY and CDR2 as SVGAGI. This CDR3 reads CASSSGIGNTIYF. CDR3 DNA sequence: TGTGCCAGCAGTTCAGGGATTGGAAACACCATATATTTT.

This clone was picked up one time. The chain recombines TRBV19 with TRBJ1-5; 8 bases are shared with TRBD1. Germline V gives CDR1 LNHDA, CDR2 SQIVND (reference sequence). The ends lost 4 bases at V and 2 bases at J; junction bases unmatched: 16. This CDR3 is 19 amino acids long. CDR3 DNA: TGTGCCAGTAGTACCCTCCCAGGAGCTCCGGGACAGGGCAATCAGCCCCAGCATTTT. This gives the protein CASSTLPGAPGQGNQPQHF.

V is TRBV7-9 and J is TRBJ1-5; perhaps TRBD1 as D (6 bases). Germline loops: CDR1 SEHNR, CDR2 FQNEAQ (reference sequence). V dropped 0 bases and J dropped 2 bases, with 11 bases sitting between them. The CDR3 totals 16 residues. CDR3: CASSLARGTGNQPQHF. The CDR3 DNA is TGTGCCAGCAGCTTAGCAAGGGGGACCGGCAATCAGCCCCAGCATTTT.

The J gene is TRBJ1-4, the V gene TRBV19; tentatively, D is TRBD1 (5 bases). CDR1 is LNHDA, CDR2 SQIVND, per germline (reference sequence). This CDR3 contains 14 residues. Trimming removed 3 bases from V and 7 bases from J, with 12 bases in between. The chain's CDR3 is CASSMMGGAEKLFF. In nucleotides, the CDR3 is TGTGCCAGTAGTATGATGGGGGGTGCTGAAAAACTGTTTTTT.

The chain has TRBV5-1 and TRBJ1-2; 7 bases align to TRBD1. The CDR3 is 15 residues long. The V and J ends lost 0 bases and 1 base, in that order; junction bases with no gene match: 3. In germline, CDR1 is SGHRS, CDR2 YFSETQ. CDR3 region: CASSLEGTVNYGYTF. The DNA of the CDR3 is TGCGCCAGCAGCTTGGAGGGGACAGTTAACTATGGCTACACCTTC.

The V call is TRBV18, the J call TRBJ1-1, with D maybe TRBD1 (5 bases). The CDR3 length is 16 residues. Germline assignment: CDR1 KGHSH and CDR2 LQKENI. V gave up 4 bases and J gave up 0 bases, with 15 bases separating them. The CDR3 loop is CASSQLPPGVNTEAFF. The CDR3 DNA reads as TGTGCCAGCTCACAACTACCCCCGGGGGTGAACACTGAAGCTTTCTTT.

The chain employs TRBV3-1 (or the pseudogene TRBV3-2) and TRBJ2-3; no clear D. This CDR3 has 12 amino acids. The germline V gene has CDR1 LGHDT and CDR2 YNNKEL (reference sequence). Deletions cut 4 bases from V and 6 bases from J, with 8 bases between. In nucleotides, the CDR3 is TGTGCCAGCAGCCGGAGAGACGATACGCAGTATTTT. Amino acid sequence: CASSRRDDTQYF.

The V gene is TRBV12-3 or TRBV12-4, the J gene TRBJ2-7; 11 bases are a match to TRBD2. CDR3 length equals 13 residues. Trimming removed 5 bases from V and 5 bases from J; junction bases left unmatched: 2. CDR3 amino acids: CASSAGLADEQYV. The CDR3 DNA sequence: TGTGCCAGCAGTGCGGGACTAGCGGACGAGCAGTACGTC.

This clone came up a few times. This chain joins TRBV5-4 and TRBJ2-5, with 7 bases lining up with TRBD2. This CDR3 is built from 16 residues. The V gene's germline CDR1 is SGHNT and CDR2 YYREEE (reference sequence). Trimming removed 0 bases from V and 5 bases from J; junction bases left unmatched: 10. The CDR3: CASSLELAGNKETQYF. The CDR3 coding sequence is TGTGCCAGCAGCTTGGAGTTAGCGGGTAACAAGGAGACCCAGTACTTC. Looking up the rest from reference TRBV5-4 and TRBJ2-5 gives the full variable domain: ETGVTQSPTHLIKTRGQQVTLRCSSQSGHNTVSWYQQALGQGPQFIFQYYREEENGRGNFPPRFSGLQFPNYSSELNVNALELDDSALYLCASSLELAGNKETQYFGPGTRLLVL.

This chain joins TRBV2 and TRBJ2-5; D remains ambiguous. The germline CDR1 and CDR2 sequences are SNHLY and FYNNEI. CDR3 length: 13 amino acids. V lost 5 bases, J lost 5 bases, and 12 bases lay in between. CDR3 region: CASSLSSWETQYF. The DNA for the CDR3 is TGTGCCAGCAGTCTCTCCAGTTGGGAGACCCAGTACTTC.

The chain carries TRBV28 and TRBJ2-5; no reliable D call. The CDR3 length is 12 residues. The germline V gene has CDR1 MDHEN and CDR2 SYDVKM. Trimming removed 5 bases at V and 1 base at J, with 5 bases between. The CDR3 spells CASSVVQETQYF. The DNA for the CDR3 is TGTGCCAGCAGTGTAGTCCAAGAGACCCAGTACTTC.

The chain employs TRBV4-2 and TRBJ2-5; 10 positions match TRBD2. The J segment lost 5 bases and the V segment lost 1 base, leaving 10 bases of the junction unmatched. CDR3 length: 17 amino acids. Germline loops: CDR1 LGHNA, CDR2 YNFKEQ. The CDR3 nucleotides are TGTGCCAGCAGCCAAGTAGGGACTAGCGCCGGTGGGGAGACCCAGTACTTC. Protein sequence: CASSQVGTSAGGETQYF.

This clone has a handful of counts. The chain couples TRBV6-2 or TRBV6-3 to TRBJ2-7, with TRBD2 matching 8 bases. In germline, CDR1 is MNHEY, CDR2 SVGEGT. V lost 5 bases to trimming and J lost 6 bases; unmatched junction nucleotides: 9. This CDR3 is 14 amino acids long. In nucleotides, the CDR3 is TGTGCCAGCAGTCTCGGGGGGGCCTGGTTCGAGCAGTACGTC. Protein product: CASSLGGAWFEQYV.

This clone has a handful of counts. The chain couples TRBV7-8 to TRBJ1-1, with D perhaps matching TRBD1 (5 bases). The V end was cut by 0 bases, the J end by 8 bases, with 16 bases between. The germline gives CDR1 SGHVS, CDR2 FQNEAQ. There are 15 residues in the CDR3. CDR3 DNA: TGTGCCAGCAGCTTAGCGCAGGGCCCGAGTCGGGAAGCTTTCTTT. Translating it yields CASSLAQGPSREAFF.

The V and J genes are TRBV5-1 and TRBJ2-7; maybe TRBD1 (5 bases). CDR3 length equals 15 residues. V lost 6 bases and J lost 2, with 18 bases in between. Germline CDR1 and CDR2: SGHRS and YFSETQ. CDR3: CASIQRSIGAYEQYV. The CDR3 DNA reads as TGCGCCAGCATACAGCGTTCGATAGGGGCCTACGAGCAGTACGTC.

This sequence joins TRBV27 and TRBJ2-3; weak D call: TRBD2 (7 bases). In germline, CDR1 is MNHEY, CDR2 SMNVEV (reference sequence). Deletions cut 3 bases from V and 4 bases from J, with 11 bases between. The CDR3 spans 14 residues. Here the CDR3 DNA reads TGTGCCAGCAGTTTCGGGGGGCCCGCAGATACGCAGTATTTT. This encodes CASSFGGPADTQYF.

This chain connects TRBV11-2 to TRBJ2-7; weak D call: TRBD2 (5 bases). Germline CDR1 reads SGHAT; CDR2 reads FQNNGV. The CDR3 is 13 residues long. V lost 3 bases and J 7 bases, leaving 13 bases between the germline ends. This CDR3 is CASSLATTGEQYV. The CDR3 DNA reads TGTGCCAGCAGCTTGGCAACTACGGGAGAGCAGTACGTC.

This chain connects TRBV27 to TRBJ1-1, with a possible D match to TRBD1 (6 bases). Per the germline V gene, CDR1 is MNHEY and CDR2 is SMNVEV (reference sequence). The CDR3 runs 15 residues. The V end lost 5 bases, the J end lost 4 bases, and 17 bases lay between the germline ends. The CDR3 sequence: CASSPNQGKGTEAFF. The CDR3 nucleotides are TGTGCCAGCAGTCCTAATCAGGGGAAGGGCACTGAAGCTTTCTTT.

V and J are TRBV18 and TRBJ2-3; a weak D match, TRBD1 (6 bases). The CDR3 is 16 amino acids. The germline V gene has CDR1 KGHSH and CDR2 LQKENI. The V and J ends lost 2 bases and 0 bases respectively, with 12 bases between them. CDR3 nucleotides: TGTGCCAGCTCACCAATGATAGGACAGAGCACAGATACGCAGTATTTT. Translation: CASSPMIGQSTDTQYF.

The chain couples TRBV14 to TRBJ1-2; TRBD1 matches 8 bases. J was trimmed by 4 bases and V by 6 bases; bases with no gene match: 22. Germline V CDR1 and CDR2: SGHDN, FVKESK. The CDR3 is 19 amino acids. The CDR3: CASRRAGRQGSPGSYGYTF. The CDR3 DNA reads TGTGCCAGCAGACGAGCAGGGCGACAGGGGAGCCCGGGGAGCTATGGCTACACCTTC. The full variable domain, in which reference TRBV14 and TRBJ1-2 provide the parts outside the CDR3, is EAGVTQFPSHSVIEKGQTVTLRCDPISGHDNLYWYRRVMGKEIKFLLHFVKESKQDESGMPNNRFLAERTGGTYSTLKVQPAELEDSGVYFCASRRAGRQGSPGSYGYTFGSGTRLTVV.

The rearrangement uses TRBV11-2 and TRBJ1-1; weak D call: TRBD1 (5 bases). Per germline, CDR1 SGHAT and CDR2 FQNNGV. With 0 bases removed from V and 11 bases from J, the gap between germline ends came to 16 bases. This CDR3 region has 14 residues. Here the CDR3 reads CASSLDSWGRRAFF. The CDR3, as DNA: TGTGCCAGCAGCTTAGATAGTTGGGGCAGGCGGGCTTTCTTT. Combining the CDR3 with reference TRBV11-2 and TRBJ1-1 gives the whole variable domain EAGVAQSPRYKIIEKRQSVAFWCNPISGHATLYWYQQILGQGPKLLIQFQNNGVVDDSQLPKDRFSAERLKGVDSTLKIQPAKLEDSAVYLCASSLDSWGRRAFFGQGTRLTVV.

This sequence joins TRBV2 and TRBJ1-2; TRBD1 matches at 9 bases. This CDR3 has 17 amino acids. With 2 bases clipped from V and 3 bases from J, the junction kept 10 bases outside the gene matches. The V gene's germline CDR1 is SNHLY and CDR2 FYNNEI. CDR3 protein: CASSEPTQQGADYGYTF. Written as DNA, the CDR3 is TGTGCCAGCAGTGAACCCACCCAACAGGGGGCGGACTATGGCTACACCTTC.